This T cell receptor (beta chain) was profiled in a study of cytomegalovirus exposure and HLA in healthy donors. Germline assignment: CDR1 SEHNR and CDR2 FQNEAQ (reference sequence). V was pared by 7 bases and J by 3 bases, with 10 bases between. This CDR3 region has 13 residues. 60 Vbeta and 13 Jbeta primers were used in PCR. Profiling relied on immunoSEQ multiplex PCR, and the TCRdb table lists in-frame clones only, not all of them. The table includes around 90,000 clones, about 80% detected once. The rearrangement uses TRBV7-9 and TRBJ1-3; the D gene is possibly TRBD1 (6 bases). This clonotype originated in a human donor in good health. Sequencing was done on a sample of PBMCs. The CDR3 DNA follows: TGTGCCAGCAAGGGCAGGGGTGGAAACACCATATATTTT. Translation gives CASKGRGGNTIYF.